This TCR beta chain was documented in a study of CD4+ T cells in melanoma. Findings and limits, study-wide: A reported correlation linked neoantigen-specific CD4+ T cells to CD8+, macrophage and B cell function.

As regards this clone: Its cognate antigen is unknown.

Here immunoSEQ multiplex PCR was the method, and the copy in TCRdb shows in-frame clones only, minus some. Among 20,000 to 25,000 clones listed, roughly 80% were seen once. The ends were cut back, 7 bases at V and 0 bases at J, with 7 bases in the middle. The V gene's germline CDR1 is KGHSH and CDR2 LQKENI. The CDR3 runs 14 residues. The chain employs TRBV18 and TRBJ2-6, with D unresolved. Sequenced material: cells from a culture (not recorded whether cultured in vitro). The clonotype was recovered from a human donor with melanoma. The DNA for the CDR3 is TGTGCCAGCTTTGCAGGCTCTGGGGCCAACGTCCTGACTTTC. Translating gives CASFAGSGANVLTF.